This T cell receptor (beta chain) was captured by sequencing in a study of T cell repertoires in ileal Crohn's disease. Profiling relied on immunoSEQ multiplex PCR, and the TCRdb table lists in-frame clones only, not all of them. The sample shows 5,500 to 8,000 clones, around four fifths of them seen only once. General study findings and limits: Active smokers at surgery had more clonal expansions than non-smokers.

Germline V gives CDR1 KGHSH, CDR2 LQKENI. V was cut by 3 bases and J by 5 bases, with 14 bases left in between. This CDR3 has 14 amino acids. Time point here: inflamed ileum from the surgical specimen. In the case of this clone: Its cognate antigen is unknown.

This rearrangement joins TRBV18 to TRBJ2-7; a weak D match, TRBD1 (6 bases). Sequenced input: ileal tissue. The clonotype was recovered from an adult with Crohn's disease. The CDR3: CASSPIQGQDEQYF. The CDR3 coding sequence is TGTGCCAGCTCACCGATACAGGGCCAGGACGAGCAGTACTTC.